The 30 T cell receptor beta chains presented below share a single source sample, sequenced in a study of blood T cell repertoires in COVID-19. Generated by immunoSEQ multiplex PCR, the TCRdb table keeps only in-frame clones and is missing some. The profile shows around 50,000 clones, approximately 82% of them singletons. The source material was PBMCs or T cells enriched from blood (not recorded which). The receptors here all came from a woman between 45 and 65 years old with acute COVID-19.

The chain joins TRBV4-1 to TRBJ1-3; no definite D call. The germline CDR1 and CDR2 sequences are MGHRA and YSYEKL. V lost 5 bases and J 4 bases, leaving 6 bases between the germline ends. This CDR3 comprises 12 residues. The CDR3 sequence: CASSSGGNTIYF. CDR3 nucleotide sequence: TGCGCCAGCAGCTCAGGAGGAAACACCATATATTTT.

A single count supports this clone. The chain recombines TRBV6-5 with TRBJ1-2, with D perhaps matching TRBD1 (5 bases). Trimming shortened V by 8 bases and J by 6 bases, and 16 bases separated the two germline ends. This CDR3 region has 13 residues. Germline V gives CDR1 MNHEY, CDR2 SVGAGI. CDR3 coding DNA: TGTGCCAGCGTCCAGACTCAGGGTCATGGCTACACCTTC. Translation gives CASVQTQGHGYTF.

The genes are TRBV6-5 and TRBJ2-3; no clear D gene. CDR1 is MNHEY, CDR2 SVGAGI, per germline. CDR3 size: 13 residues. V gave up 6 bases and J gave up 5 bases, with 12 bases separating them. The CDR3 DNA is TGTGCCAGCAGGAAAATAGCTGGAGATACGCAGTATTTT. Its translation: CASRKIAGDTQYF.

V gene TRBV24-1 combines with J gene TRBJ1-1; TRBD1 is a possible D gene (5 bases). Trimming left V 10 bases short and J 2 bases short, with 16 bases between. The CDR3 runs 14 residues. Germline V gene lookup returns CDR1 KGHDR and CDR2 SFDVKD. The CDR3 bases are TGTGCCACTCGGGGGGAGGGCCTCAACACTGAAGCTTTCTTT. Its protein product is CATRGEGLNTEAFF.

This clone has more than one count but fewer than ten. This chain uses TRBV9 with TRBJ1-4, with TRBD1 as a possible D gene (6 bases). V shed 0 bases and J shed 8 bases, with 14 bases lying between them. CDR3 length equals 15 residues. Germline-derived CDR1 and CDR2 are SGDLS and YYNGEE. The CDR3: CASSVGTGLREKLFF. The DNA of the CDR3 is TGTGCCAGCAGCGTAGGTACAGGGCTACGAGAAAAACTGTTTTTT.

The CDR3 nucleotides read TGTGCCAGCAGTAGGAAGTTCGACAGCTACGAGCAGTACTTC. It is translated as CASSRKFDSYEQYF. The chain has TRBV6-5 and TRBJ2-7, with D possibly matching TRBD1 (5 bases). The CDR3 has 14 residues. Germline assignment: CDR1 MNHEY and CDR2 SVGAGI. Between the trimmed V and J ends, which lost 5 bases and 3 bases, there was a span of 14 bases.

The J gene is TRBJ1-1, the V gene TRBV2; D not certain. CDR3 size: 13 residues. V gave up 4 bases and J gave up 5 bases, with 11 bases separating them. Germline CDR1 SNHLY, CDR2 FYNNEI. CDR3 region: CASSGGSGTEAFF. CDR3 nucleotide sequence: TGTGCCAGCAGTGGAGGGAGTGGGACTGAAGCTTTCTTT.

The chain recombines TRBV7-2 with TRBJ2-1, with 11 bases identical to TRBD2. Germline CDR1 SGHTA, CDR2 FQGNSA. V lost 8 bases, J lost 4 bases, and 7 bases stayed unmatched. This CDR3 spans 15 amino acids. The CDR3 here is CASRLAGGRYNEQFF. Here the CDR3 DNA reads TGTGCCAGCCGGCTAGCGGGGGGCCGGTACAATGAGCAGTTCTTC. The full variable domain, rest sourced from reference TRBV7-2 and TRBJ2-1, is GAGVSQSPSNKVTEKGKDVELRCDPISGHTALYWYRQSLGQGLEFLIYFQGNSAPDKSGLPSDRFSAERTGGSVSTLTIQRTQQEDSAVYLCASRLAGGRYNEQFFGPGTRLTVL.

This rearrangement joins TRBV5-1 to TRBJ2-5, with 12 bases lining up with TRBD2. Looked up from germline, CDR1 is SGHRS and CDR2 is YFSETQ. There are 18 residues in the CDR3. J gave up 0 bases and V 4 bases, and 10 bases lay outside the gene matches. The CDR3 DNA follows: TGCGCCAGCAGCCCTGGACTAGCGGGGACTTGGTACCAAGAGACCCAGTACTTC. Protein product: CASSPGLAGTWYQETQYF.

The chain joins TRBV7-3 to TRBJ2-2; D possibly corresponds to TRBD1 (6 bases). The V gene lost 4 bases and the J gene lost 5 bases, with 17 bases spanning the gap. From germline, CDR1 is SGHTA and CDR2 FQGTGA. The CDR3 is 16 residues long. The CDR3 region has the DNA TGTGCCAGCAGCTCAAGGGCCAGGGGAATAACCGGGGAGCTGTTTTTT. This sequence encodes CASSSRARGITGELFF. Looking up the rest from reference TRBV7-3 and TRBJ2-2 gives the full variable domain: GAGVSQTPSNKVTEKGKYVELRCDPISGHTALYWYRQSLGQGPEFLIYFQGTGAADDSGLPNDRFFAVRPEGSVSTLKIQRTERGDSAVYLCASSSRARGITGELFFGEGSRLTVL.

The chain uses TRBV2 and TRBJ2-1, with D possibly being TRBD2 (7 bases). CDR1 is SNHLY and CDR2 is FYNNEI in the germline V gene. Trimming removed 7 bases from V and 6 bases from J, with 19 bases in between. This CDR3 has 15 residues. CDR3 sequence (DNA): TGTGCCAGCACCTTAAGGGGGGGGACGACCAATGAGCAGTTCTTC. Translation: CASTLRGGTTNEQFF.

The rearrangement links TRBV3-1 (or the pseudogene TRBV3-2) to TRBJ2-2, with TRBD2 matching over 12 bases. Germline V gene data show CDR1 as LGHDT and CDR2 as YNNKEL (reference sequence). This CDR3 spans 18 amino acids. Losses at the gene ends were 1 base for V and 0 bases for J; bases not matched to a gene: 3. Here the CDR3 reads CASSQVPSGGANTGELFF. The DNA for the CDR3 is TGTGCCAGCAGCCAAGTTCCTAGCGGGGGGGCGAACACCGGGGAGCTGTTTTTT.

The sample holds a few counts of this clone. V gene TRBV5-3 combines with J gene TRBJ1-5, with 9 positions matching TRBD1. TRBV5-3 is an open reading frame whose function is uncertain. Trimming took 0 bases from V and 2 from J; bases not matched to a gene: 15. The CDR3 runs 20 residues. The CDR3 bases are TGTGCCAGAAGCTTGGTGGTAGAGACAGGGGGTCAAGGGGGCAATCAGCCCCAGCATTTT. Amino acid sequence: CARSLVVETGGQGGNQPQHF.

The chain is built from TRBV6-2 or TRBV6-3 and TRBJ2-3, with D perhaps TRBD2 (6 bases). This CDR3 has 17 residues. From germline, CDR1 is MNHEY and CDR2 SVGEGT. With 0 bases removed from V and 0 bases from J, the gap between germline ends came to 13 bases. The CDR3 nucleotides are TGTGCCAGCAGTTACTCGCTAGCGAGTTTAAGCACAGATACGCAGTATTTT. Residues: CASSYSLASLSTDTQYF.

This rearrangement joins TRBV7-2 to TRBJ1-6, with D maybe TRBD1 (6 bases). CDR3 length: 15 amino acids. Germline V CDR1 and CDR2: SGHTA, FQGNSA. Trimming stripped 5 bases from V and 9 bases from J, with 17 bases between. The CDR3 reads CASSTRQDGASPLHF. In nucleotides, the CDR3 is TGTGCCAGCAGCACTCGACAGGATGGCGCTTCACCCCTCCACTTT.

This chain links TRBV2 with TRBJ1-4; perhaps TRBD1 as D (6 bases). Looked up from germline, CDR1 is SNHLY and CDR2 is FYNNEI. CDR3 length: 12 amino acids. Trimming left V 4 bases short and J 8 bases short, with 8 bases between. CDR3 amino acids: CASSGTEEKLFF. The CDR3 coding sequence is TGTGCCAGCAGTGGGACAGAGGAAAAACTGTTTTTT.

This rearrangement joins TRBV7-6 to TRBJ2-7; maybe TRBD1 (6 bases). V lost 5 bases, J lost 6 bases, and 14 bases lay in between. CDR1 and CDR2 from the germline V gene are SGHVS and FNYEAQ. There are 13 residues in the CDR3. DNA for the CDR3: TGTGCCAGCAGCGCTATAGGACAGACCGAGCAGTACTTC. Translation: CASSAIGQTEQYF.

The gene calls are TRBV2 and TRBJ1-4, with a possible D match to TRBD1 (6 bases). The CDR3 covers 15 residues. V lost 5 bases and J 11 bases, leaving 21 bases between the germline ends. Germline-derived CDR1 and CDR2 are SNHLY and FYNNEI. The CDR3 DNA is TGTGCCAGCAGTCGCAACTTATACAGGGAGCAGAAACTGTTTTTT. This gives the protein CASSRNLYREQKLFF.

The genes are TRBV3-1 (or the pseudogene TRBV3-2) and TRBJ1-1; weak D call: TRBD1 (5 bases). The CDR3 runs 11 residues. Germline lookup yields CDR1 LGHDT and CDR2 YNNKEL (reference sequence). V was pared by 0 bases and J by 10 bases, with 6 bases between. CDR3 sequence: CASSQETVAFF. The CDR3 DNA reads TGTGCCAGCAGCCAAGAGACAGTAGCTTTCTTT.

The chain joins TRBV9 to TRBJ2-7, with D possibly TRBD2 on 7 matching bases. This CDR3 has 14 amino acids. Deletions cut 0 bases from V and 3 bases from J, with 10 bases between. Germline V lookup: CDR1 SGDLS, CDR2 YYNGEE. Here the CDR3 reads CASSVAGGHYEQYF. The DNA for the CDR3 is TGTGCCAGCAGCGTAGCCGGGGGGCACTACGAGCAGTACTTC.

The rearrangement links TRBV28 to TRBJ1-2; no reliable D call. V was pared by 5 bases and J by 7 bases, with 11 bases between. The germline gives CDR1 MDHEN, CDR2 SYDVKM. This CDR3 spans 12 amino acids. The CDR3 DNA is TGTGCCAGCAGTCAAATACTCTCTGGCTACACCTTC. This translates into CASSQILSGYTF.

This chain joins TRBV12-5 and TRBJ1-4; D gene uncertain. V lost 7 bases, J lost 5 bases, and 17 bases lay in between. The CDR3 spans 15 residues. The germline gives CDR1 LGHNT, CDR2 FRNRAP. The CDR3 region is CASALPTEQNEKLFF. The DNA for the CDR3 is TGTGCTAGTGCCCTGCCCACAGAACAAAATGAAAAACTGTTTTTT.

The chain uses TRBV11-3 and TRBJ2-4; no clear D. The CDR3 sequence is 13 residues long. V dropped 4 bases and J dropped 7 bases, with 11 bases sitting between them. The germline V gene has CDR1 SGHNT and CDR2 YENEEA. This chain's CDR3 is CASSSQARNIQYF. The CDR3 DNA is TGTGCCAGCAGCTCCCAAGCGAGGAACATTCAGTACTTC.

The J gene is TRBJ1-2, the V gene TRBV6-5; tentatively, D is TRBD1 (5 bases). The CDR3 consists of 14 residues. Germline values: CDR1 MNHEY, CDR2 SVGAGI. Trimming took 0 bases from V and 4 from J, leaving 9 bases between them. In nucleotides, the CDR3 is TGTGCCAGCAGTTACTCGTCACAGGCCTATGGCTACACCTTC. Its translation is CASSYSSQAYGYTF.

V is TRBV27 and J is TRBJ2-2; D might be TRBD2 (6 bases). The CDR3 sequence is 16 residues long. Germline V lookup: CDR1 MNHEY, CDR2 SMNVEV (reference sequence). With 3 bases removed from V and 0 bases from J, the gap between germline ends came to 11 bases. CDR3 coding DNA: TGTGCCAGCAGTTTGGAGGGGCTAACGAACACCGGGGAGCTGTTTTTT. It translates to CASSLEGLTNTGELFF.

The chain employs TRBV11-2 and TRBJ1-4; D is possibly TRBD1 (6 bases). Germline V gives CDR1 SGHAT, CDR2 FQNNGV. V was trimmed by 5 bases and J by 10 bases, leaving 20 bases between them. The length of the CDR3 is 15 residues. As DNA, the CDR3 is TGTGCCAGCAGCCCCTCTAGACAGGTTCGAGGAAAACTGTTTTTT. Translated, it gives CASSPSRQVRGKLFF.

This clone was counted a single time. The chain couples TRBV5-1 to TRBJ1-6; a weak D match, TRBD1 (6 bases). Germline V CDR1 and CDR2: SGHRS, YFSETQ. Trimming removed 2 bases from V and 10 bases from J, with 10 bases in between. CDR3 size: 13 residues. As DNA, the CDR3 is TGCGCCAGCAGCTTAGGGGGGGACTCACCCCTCCACTTT. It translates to CASSLGGDSPLHF.

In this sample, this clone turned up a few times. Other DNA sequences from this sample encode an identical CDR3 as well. The CDR3 is CASSLAGTGYGYTF. The CDR3 coding sequence is TGTGCCAGCAGCTTGGCCGGGACAGGGTATGGCTACACCTTC. The genes are TRBV5-4 and TRBJ1-2, with 9 bases matching TRBD1. The length of the CDR3 is 14 residues. The germline V gene encodes CDR1 SGHNT and CDR2 YYREEE (reference sequence). V was pared by 0 bases and J by 5 bases, with 2 bases of the junction left unmatched.

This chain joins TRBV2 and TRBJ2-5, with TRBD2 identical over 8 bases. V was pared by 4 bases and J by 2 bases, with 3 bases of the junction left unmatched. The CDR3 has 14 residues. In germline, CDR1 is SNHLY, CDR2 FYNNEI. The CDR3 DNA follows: TGTGCCAGCAGTGGCGGGGGGTTACAAGAGACCCAGTACTTC. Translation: CASSGGGLQETQYF.

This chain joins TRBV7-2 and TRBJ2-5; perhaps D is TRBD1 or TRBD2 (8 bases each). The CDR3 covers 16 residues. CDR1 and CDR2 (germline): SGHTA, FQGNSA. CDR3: CASGAGGTLGRETQYF. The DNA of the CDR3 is TGTGCTAGCGGGGCAGGGGGCACCCTAGGTCGAGAGACCCAGTACTTC.